The next 27 T cell receptor beta chains were all read from a single sample in a study of metastatic and nonmetastatic thyroid tumors (dated by TCRdb to the early 2020s). Receptor libraries were prepared by PCR. Data came from an Illumina HiSeq 4000. TCRdb passed the public sequencing reads through fastp at Q25 and MiXCR, retaining productive beta sequences. A total of around 34,000 clones appear in this sample, around 16% of them only once. Under 20% of the sample belongs to the ten largest clones. Before undergoing thyroid surgery, none of the patients had been given any kind of treatment. The sample was blood. These receptors came from a male donor with papillary thyroid cancer or a benign thyroid nodule (not recorded which). Some clones in this sample may be carry-over from other donors' samples.

This clone was counted many times. The CDR3 nucleotides are TGTGCCATCAGTGATCCGGGACTAGCGGGTTTAAATTACAATGAGCAGTTCTTC. Residues: CAISDPGLAGLNYNEQFF. The V call is TRBV10-3, the J call TRBJ2-1, with TRBD2 matching 12 bases. Per germline, CDR1 ENHRY and CDR2 SYGVKD. CDR3 length equals 18 residues. V shed 3 bases, J shed 4 bases, and the junction held 10 bases outside the gene matches.

The table lists this clone with many counts. CDR3 in amino acids: CASSSPGQGSYGYTF. The CDR3 DNA sequence: TGTGCCAGCAGTTCCCCGGGACAGGGATCGTATGGCTACACCTTC. This chain connects TRBV12-3 or TRBV12-4 to TRBJ1-2; 9 nucleotides line up with TRBD1. V was pared by 4 bases and J by 5 bases, with 8 bases of the junction left unmatched. The CDR3 has 15 residues.

As to this clone: A much bigger clone sits one base away, suggesting this may be a read error. Other DNA sequences in this sample translate to the same CDR3. This sequence joins TRBV7-7 and TRBJ2-1, with 11 nucleotides matching TRBD2. There are 15 residues in the CDR3. Germline V gene data show CDR1 as SSHAT and CDR2 as FNYEAQ (reference sequence). This CDR3 is CASSPTSGTYDEQFF. CDR3 nucleotides: TGTGCTAGCAGCCCGACTAGCGGGACTTACGATGAGCAGTTCTTT.

This clone was recorded at least ten times. The CDR3: CASSLMAASSTDTQYF. The CDR3 coding sequence is TGTGCCAGCAGCTTAATGGCGGCGTCTAGCACAGATACGCAGTATTTT. The chain carries TRBV11-2 and TRBJ2-3; D is unclear. With 2 bases removed from V and 0 bases from J, the gap between germline ends came to 12 bases. Germline-derived CDR1 and CDR2 are SGHAT and FQNNGV. The CDR3 loop spans 16 amino acids.

This clone was observed many times. V and J are TRBV6-5 and TRBJ2-2; 8 bases map to TRBD1. The trim removed 4 bases at V and 7 bases at J, leaving 14 bases unmatched. The length of the CDR3 is 17 residues. CDR1 is MNHEY and CDR2 is SVGAGI in the germline V gene. The CDR3 bases are TGTGCCAGCAGTTGGATCCGAACAGGGGGGAAGGACGGGGAGCTGTTTTTT. It translates to CASSWIRTGGKDGELFF.

The rearrangement links TRBV4-1 to TRBJ2-4, with TRBD2 identical over 8 bases. The CDR3 contains 16 residues. From germline, CDR1 is MGHRA and CDR2 YSYEKL. With V trimmed by 7 bases and J by 2 bases, 10 bases remained unmatched. The CDR3 reads CASIAGLAQSKNIQYF. CDR3 nucleotide sequence: TGCGCCAGCATCGCCGGACTAGCACAGTCCAAAAACATTCAGTACTTC.

The chain links TRBV11-2 to TRBJ2-3, with D perhaps matching TRBD2 (5 bases). Germline CDR1 SGHAT, CDR2 FQNNGV. The CDR3 runs to 15 residues. With 5 bases removed from V and 7 bases from J, the gap between germline ends came to 19 bases. Here the CDR3 DNA reads TGTGCCAGCAGCCCCCCGGGCCCTAGCTGCCATACGCAGTATTTT. Amino acids: CASSPPGPSCHTQYF.

This chain joins TRBV11-1 and TRBJ1-2, with D tentatively TRBD1 (6 bases). Per germline, CDR1 SGHAT and CDR2 FQDESV (reference sequence). Trimming took 3 bases from V and 1 from J, leaving 18 bases between them. This CDR3 spans 17 amino acids. The CDR3 here is CASSFLPGQCSNYGYTF. As DNA, the CDR3 is TGTGCCAGCAGCTTTCTACCCGGACAGTGTAGTAACTATGGCTACACCTTC.

This clone was counted at least ten times. The genes are TRBV28 and TRBJ2-3; 7 positions agree with TRBD2. J gave up 6 bases and V 6 bases, and 15 bases lay outside the gene matches. CDR3 length: 16 amino acids. Germline assignment: CDR1 MDHEN and CDR2 SYDVKM. The CDR3 DNA reads as TGTGCCAGCAGGCCCTTTAGGCGGGAGCCCCATGATACGCAGTATTTT. It is translated as CASRPFRREPHDTQYF.

Notes on this clone: This clone may be a read error of a much larger clone one base away. The V gene is TRBV6-2 or TRBV6-3, the J gene TRBJ2-5, with D perhaps TRBD1 (7 bases). The V gene's germline CDR1 is MNHEY and CDR2 SVGEGT. The CDR3 is 14 amino acids. The CDR3 DNA follows: TGTGCCAGCAGTTACCAAGACAGGGAGGAGACCAAGTACTTC. Its protein product is CASSYQDREETKYF.

In this sample, this clone turned up many times. This chain connects TRBV4-2 to TRBJ2-1; 13 bases fit TRBD2. Looked up from germline, CDR1 is LGHNA and CDR2 is YNFKEQ. V trimming: 3 bases; J trimming: 9 bases; junction bases outside the gene matches: 11. This CDR3 has 17 amino acids. For the CDR3, the DNA is TGTGCCAGCAGCCAGAATTGGAGACTAGCGGGAGGAGGTGAGCAGTTCTTC. It yields the protein CASSQNWRLAGGGEQFF.

A remark on this clone: The conserved phenylalanine or tryptophan normally closing the CDR3 is absent here, so this likely arose from a read error. The chain links TRBV15 to TRBJ2-5, with D perhaps TRBD2 (7 bases). The CDR3 has 15 residues. Per germline, CDR1 LNHNV and CDR2 YYDKDF (reference sequence). CDR3 sequence: CATSRGGGGQETQYL. In DNA, the CDR3 is TGTGCCACCAGCAGAGGAGGGGGGGGCCAAGAGACACAGTACTTA.

This clone was observed many times. In nucleotides, the CDR3 is TGTGCCAGCAGCCAAGGGAGTTACTCTGGGGCCAACGTCCTGACTTTC. It yields the protein CASSQGSYSGANVLTF. The rearrangement uses TRBV14 and TRBJ2-6, with no clear D. The ends were cut back, 1 base at V and 0 bases at J, with 7 bases in the middle. This CDR3 comprises 16 residues. The germline V gene has CDR1 SGHDN and CDR2 FVKESK.

This clone was seen at least ten times. CDR3 bases: TGTGCCAGCAGTTACATTCCGGGCAACTATGGCTACACCTTC. It codes for CASSYIPGNYGYTF. The chain joins TRBV6-2 or TRBV6-3 to TRBJ1-2; D call uncertain. The CDR3 spans 14 residues. The V gene lost 2 bases and the J gene lost 2 bases, with 9 bases spanning the gap. CDR1 and CDR2 (germline): MNHEY, SVGEGT.

The sample holds many counts of this clone. J is TRBJ2-7 and V is TRBV5-1; TRBD1 matches 7 bases. Trimming at V came to 2 bases and at J to 4 bases, leaving 6 bases not matched to a gene. The CDR3 loop spans 14 amino acids. Germline CDR1 and CDR2: SGHRS and YFSETQ. Written as DNA, the CDR3 is TGCGCCAGCAGCTTAGTAGGGACAGAGTACGAGCAGTACTTC. Translated, it gives CASSLVGTEYEQYF.

In this sample, this clone turned up many times. The gene calls are TRBV3-1 and TRBJ2-7; D is ambiguous. The ends were cut back, 4 bases at V and 4 bases at J, with 8 bases in the middle. The germline V gene has CDR1 LGHDT and CDR2 YNNKEL (reference sequence). The length of the CDR3 is 12 residues. The CDR3 spells CASSRVGYEQYF. The CDR3 DNA is TGTGCCAGCAGCCGCGTAGGTTACGAGCAGTACTTC.

This clone counts as medium-sized. This chain links TRBV19 with TRBJ1-2; D unresolved. The CDR3 has 12 amino acids. Trimming removed 4 bases from V and 8 bases from J, with 11 bases in between. Germline V gene sequence: CDR1 LNHDA, CDR2 SQIVND (reference sequence). The DNA of the CDR3 is TGTGCCAGTAGTACGGAGGGAGAGGGCTACACCTTC. Residues: CASSTEGEGYTF.

The J gene is TRBJ1-1, the V gene TRBV5-4, with 8 bases identical to TRBD1. The V segment lost 4 bases and the J segment 1 base; nucleotides outside the gene matches: 6. Germline V gene lookup returns CDR1 SGHNT and CDR2 YYREEE (reference sequence). The CDR3 covers 15 residues. CDR3 nucleotides: TGTGCCAGCAGCGTCTGGACAGGGAGGAACACTGAAGCTTTCTTT. Encoded protein: CASSVWTGRNTEAFF.

This clone has at least ten counts. The V and J genes are TRBV19 and TRBJ2-3; 8 nucleotides agree with TRBD2. CDR3 size: 14 residues. Germline-derived CDR1 and CDR2 are LNHDA and SQIVND (reference sequence). The ends lost 7 bases at V and 0 bases at J; junction bases unmatched: 3. CDR3 region: CASKTSASTDTQYF. CDR3 coding DNA: TGTGCCAGTAAGACTAGCGCTAGCACAGATACGCAGTATTTT.

This clone appeared a few times. This chain joins TRBV5-6 and TRBJ2-7, with D uncertain. Per the germline V gene, CDR1 is SGHDT and CDR2 is YYEEEE. The CDR3 has 13 amino acids. The V and J ends lost 10 bases and 5 bases respectively, with 19 bases between them. The CDR3: CARKGISADEQYF. CDR3 coding DNA: TGTGCCCGCAAAGGTATCTCCGCCGACGAGCAGTACTTC.

The chain recombines TRBV5-6 with TRBJ1-1; D gene uncertain. Trimming stripped 4 bases from V and 3 bases from J, with 13 bases between. CDR3 size: 14 residues. CDR1 is SGHDT, CDR2 YYEEEE, per germline. The CDR3 region has the DNA TGTGCCAGCAGCACGCAGGTGGTCGACACTGAAGCTTTCTTT. As protein: CASSTQVVDTEAFF.

This clone was counted ten times or more. The chain employs TRBV29-1 and TRBJ2-1, with 11 bases identical to TRBD1. Germline V CDR1 and CDR2: SQVTM, ANQGSEA. This CDR3 spans 16 amino acids. J was trimmed by 4 bases and V by 6 bases; bases with no gene match: 11. CDR3 residues: CSVGPSGTGGYNEQFF. The CDR3 region has the DNA TGCAGCGTGGGTCCCTCCGGGACAGGGGGTTACAATGAGCAGTTCTTC.

This clone was found many times. The chain couples TRBV28 to TRBJ1-1; no reliable D call. CDR3 size: 15 residues. The V gene lost 2 bases and the J gene lost 0 bases, with 10 bases spanning the gap. Germline V CDR1 and CDR2: MDHEN, SYDVKM. In nucleotides, the CDR3 is TGTGCCAGCAGTTTAGGGTTCTCCATGAACACTGAAGCTTTCTTT. Amino acids: CASSLGFSMNTEAFF.

In its sample, this clone was seen many times. V gene TRBV14 combines with J gene TRBJ1-4; TRBD1 might be the D (6 bases). Trimming took 4 bases from V and 5 from J, leaving 11 bases between them. This CDR3 spans 14 amino acids. In germline, CDR1 is SGHDN, CDR2 FVKESK. This CDR3 reads CASSPWDTNEKLFF. The CDR3 region has the DNA TGTGCCAGCAGCCCCTGGGACACCAATGAAAAACTGTTTTTT.

V usage is TRBV6-1 and J usage is TRBJ2-3; D is unclear. The CDR3 spans 13 residues. Germline values: CDR1 MNHNS, CDR2 SASEGT. With 7 bases removed from V and 5 bases from J, the gap between germline ends came to 13 bases. The chain's CDR3 is CASTDPIEDTQYF. CDR3 coding DNA: TGTGCCAGCACCGATCCTATAGAAGATACGCAGTATTTT.

This clone was found many times. This chain uses TRBV6-1 with TRBJ2-5; 8 bases agree with TRBD2. The CDR3 loop spans 16 amino acids. V dropped 1 base and J dropped 2; count of bases not matched to a gene: 6. Per the germline V gene, CDR1 is MNHNS and CDR2 is SASEGT. The CDR3 region is CASSEGGSGTQETQYF. CDR3 coding DNA: TGTGCCAGCAGTGAAGGGGGTAGCGGGACACAAGAGACCCAGTACTTC.

This clone was counted ten times or more. This chain uses TRBV2 with TRBJ2-6; D remains ambiguous. The CDR3 sequence is 16 residues long. V was trimmed by 9 bases and J by 1 base, leaving 16 bases between them. Looked up from germline, CDR1 is SNHLY and CDR2 is FYNNEI. The CDR3 here is CARNKDPRSGANVLTF. DNA of the CDR3: TGTGCCAGGAACAAGGACCCCAGATCTGGGGCCAACGTCCTGACTTTC.